This passage covers 9 T cell receptor beta chains from one sample sequenced in a study of blood T cell repertoires in COVID-19. Repertoires were generated with immunoSEQ multiplex PCR, while TCRdb's copy carries only in-frame clones and drops some. The sample lists about 140,000 clones; roughly 88% were seen once. The material sequenced was peripheral blood. These receptors all stem from a woman aged 60-75 years with acute or convalescent COVID-19.

CDR3 sequence: CASSKFGTGGNQPQHF. The CDR3 nucleotides are TGTGCCAGTAGTAAATTCGGGACAGGGGGCAATCAGCCCCAGCATTTT. The chain couples TRBV19 to TRBJ1-5; TRBD1 matches at 10 bases. Germline assignment: CDR1 LNHDA and CDR2 SQIVND (reference sequence). The CDR3 totals 16 residues. The V and J ends lost 4 bases and 2 bases, in that order; junction bases with no gene match: 5.

CDR3: CASSWDRSNEQFF. The DNA of the CDR3 is TGTGCCAGCAGCTGGGACAGGAGCAATGAGCAGTTCTTC. The V call is TRBV7-3, the J call TRBJ2-1; 8 positions agree with TRBD1. This CDR3 has 13 residues. V shed 4 bases, J shed 6 bases, and the junction held 2 bases outside the gene matches. The V gene's germline CDR1 is SGHTA and CDR2 FQGTGA.

In this sample, this clone turned up once. V usage is TRBV4-1 and J usage is TRBJ2-5; 8 bases align to TRBD2. The V segment lost 0 bases and the J segment 5 bases; nucleotides outside the gene matches: 11. The length of the CDR3 is 17 residues. Germline CDR1 reads MGHRA; CDR2 reads YSYEKL. The chain's CDR3 is CASSQEASGLPRETQYF. Here the CDR3 DNA reads TGCGCCAGCAGCCAAGAAGCTAGCGGGTTACCGCGGGAGACCCAGTACTTC.

The chain employs TRBV10-3 and TRBJ1-2; the D gene is possibly TRBD1 (5 bases). Germline V lookup: CDR1 ENHRY, CDR2 SYGVKD. The CDR3 loop spans 15 amino acids. Trimming cost V 4 bases and J 4 bases, with 16 bases left between them. The chain's CDR3 is CAISAGQGASYGYTF. CDR3 in DNA: TGTGCCATCAGTGCTGGGCAAGGGGCCTCCTATGGCTACACCTTC.

V usage is TRBV27 and J usage is TRBJ1-1; TRBD1 matches at 8 bases. The CDR3 runs 16 residues. V trimming: 4 bases; J trimming: 1 base; junction bases outside the gene matches: 8. CDR1 is MNHEY, CDR2 SMNVEV, per germline (reference sequence). CDR3 sequence: CASSSSRGRRNTEAFF. The CDR3 bases are TGTGCCAGCAGTTCCTCCAGGGGGCGGAGGAACACTGAAGCTTTCTTT.

The genes are TRBV5-6 and TRBJ2-1, with 9 bases fitting TRBD1. Per the germline V gene, CDR1 is SGHDT and CDR2 is YYEEEE. This CDR3 is 15 amino acids long. The V and J ends lost 4 bases and 10 bases, in that order; junction bases with no gene match: 12. The CDR3 DNA reads TGTGCCAGCAGCCCCCGGGACAGGGTAAGAGGGGAGCAGTTCTTC. The encoded protein is CASSPRDRVRGEQFF.

The rearrangement uses TRBV2 and TRBJ2-5; 7 bases agree with TRBD2. The CDR3 spans 14 residues. The germline gives CDR1 SNHLY, CDR2 FYNNEI. V lost 1 base to trimming and J lost 5 bases; unmatched junction nucleotides: 4. The CDR3 coding sequence is TGTGCCAGCAGTGAAGGGGACGGGGGGGAGACCCAGTACTTC. Translated: CASSEGDGGETQYF.

J is TRBJ1-2 and V is TRBV7-2; maybe TRBD1 (6 bases). Germline V gene data show CDR1 as SGHTA and CDR2 as FQGNSA. This CDR3 comprises 15 residues. V lost 1 base and J lost 4, with 13 bases in between. Here the CDR3 DNA reads TGTGCCAGCAGCTTAGATGGGGGCGCGTTCTATGGCTACACCTTC. Translated, it gives CASSLDGGAFYGYTF. Drawing the rest from reference TRBV7-2 and TRBJ1-2, the complete variable domain is GAGVSQSPSNKVTEKGKDVELRCDPISGHTALYWYRQSLGQGLEFLIYFQGNSAPDKSGLPSDRFSAERTGGSVSTLTIQRTQQEDSAVYLCASSLDGGAFYGYTFGSGTRLTVV.

This chain uses TRBV7-2 with TRBJ1-1; no clear D gene. V lost 1 base and J 1 base, leaving 10 bases between the germline ends. The germline V gene has CDR1 SGHTA and CDR2 FQGNSA. The CDR3 covers 15 residues. DNA for the CDR3: TGTGCCAGCAGCTTAGGAGGAGCGGGGAACACTGAAGCTTTCTTT. Translation gives CASSLGGAGNTEAFF. The full variable domain, in which reference TRBV7-2 and TRBJ1-1 provide the parts outside the CDR3, is GAGVSQSPSNKVTEKGKDVELRCDPISGHTALYWYRQSLGQGLEFLIYFQGNSAPDKSGLPSDRFSAERTGGSVSTLTIQRTQQEDSAVYLCASSLGGAGNTEAFFGQGTRLTVV.